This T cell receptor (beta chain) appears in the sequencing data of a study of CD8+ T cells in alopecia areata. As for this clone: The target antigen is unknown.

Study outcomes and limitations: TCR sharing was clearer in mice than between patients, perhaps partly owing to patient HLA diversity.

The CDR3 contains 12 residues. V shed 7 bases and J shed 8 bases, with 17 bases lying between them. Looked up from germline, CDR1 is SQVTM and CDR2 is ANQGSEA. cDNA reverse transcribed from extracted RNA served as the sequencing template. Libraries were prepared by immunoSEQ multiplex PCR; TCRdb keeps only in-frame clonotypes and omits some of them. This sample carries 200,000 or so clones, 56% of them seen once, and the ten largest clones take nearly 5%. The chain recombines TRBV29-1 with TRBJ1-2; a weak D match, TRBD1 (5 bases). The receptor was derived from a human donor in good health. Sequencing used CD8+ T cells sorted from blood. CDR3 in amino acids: CSAVPTVGGYTF. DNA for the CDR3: TGCAGCGCTGTCCCGACAGTCGGGGGCTACACCTTC.